This TCR beta chain was sequenced for a study of blood T cell repertoires in COVID-19. Deletions cut 6 bases from V and 5 bases from J, with 16 bases between. This CDR3 is 15 amino acids long. Germline loops: CDR1 MNHEY, CDR2 SVGAGI. Profiled with immunoSEQ multiplex PCR; TCRdb holds only in-frame clones, not every one. This sample yields under 450,000 clones, of which around 83% are seen a single time; about 4.8% belongs to the top ten. Material for sequencing was PBMCs or T cells enriched from blood (not recorded which). V usage is TRBV6-5 and J usage is TRBJ2-2; D is possibly TRBD2 (6 bases). This receptor was taken from a woman aged 50 to 60 who had recovered from COVID-19. The CDR3 is CASRSGLAQTGELFF. The CDR3 nucleotides are TGTGCCAGCAGAAGTGGGCTAGCGCAGACCGGGGAGCTGTTTTTT.